This T cell receptor (beta chain) originates from a study of blood T cell repertoires in COVID-19. Sequencing used immunoSEQ multiplex PCR; TCRdb keeps in-frame clones, though not all of them. The table has 100,000 to 150,000 clones, about 70% seen once; the top ten hold around 5.2%. Deletions cut 1 base from V and 4 bases from J, with 16 bases between. CDR1 is GTSNPN, CDR2 SVGIG, per germline (reference sequence). This CDR3 spans 15 amino acids. The sample was peripheral blood. This clonotype was obtained from a man in his sixties with acute or convalescent COVID-19. V is TRBV30 and J is TRBJ1-2; D may be TRBD1 (6 bases). CDR3 sequence reads: CAWSARGKKSYGYTF. The CDR3 DNA reads as TGTGCCTGGAGTGCCAGGGGAAAGAAGAGCTATGGCTACACCTTC.